The 16 T cell receptor beta chains given below trace back to one sample, sequenced in a study of blood T cell repertoires in COVID-19. Assay: immunoSEQ multiplex PCR; the TCRdb copy retains only in-frame clones and omits some. The sample contains 45,000 to 50,000 clones, 88% of which appear only once. Material: peripheral blood. The source of these receptors is a man between 45 and 60 years old with active COVID-19.

This chain connects TRBV7-9 to TRBJ2-6; 8 bases agree with TRBD2. The CDR3 is made up of 18 amino acids. Losses at the gene ends were 6 bases for V and 1 base for J; bases not matched to a gene: 11. The germline CDR1 and CDR2 sequences are SEHNR and FQNEAQ (reference sequence). This chain's CDR3 is CASRPLSAGVSGANVLTF. For the CDR3, the DNA is TGTGCCAGCAGGCCCCTATCAGCGGGAGTTTCTGGGGCCAACGTCCTGACTTTC.

The genes are TRBV9 and TRBJ1-5, with D maybe TRBD1 (5 bases). CDR1 and CDR2 from the germline V gene are SGDLS and YYNGEE. The CDR3 is made up of 15 amino acids. V was cut by 4 bases and J by 6 bases, with 17 bases left in between. DNA of the CDR3: TGTGCCAGCAGCCCCGGGGGGGAATGGGGTCAGCCCCAGCATTTT. Translating it yields CASSPGGEWGQPQHF.

A single count supports this clone. The CDR3 reads CASSPDSYGYTF. The CDR3 bases are TGCGCCAGCAGCCCCGACAGTTATGGCTACACCTTC. The chain recombines TRBV5-1 with TRBJ1-2; D may be TRBD1 (5 bases). Looked up from germline, CDR1 is SGHRS and CDR2 is YFSETQ. This CDR3 region has 12 residues. V shed 4 bases and J shed 5 bases, with 9 bases lying between them.

This sequence joins TRBV6-2 or TRBV6-3 and TRBJ2-1; tentatively, D is TRBD2 (5 bases). V was pared by 0 bases and J by 6 bases, with 15 bases between. The CDR3 covers 16 residues. The germline V gene has CDR1 MNHEY and CDR2 SVGEGT. The chain's CDR3 is CASSYSKGAEGNEQFF. The CDR3, as DNA: TGTGCCAGCAGTTACTCGAAGGGCGCAGAGGGCAATGAGCAGTTCTTC.

This clone was observed a single time. CDR3 loop: CASILGDRGRTDTQYF. In DNA, the CDR3 is TGTGCCAGCATCCTTGGGGACAGGGGTCGCACAGATACGCAGTATTTT. This rearrangement joins TRBV11-2 to TRBJ2-3; the match to TRBD1 covers 10 bases. V trimming: 7 bases; J trimming: 1 base; junction bases outside the gene matches: 8. Germline CDR1 and CDR2: SGHAT and FQNNGV. The CDR3 totals 16 residues.

This rearrangement joins TRBV11-3 to TRBJ2-1; 9 bases are a match to TRBD2. The CDR3 spans 14 residues. The V segment lost 4 bases and the J segment 10 bases; nucleotides outside the gene matches: 8. Germline V CDR1 and CDR2: SGHNT, YENEEA. The CDR3 DNA follows: TGTGCCAGCAGCTACGGGACTAGCCTAGAGGAGCAGTTCTTC. Its translation is CASSYGTSLEEQFF.

This chain links TRBV7-2 with TRBJ2-5; D is perhaps TRBD1 (5 bases). CDR1 SGHTA and CDR2 FQGNSA come from the germline V gene. The CDR3 length is 13 residues. Trimming cost V 5 bases and J 1 base, with 8 bases left between them. The CDR3 loop is CASSPTGQETQYF. DNA of the CDR3: TGTGCCAGCAGCCCTACAGGCCAAGAGACCCAGTACTTC.

The table lists this clone with a count of one. The rearrangement uses TRBV19 and TRBJ2-2; D ambiguous. Germline V CDR1 and CDR2: LNHDA, SQIVND (reference sequence). The CDR3 contains 13 residues. V shed 4 bases and J shed 8 bases, with 11 bases lying between them. The CDR3 reads CASSSGLSGELFF. As DNA, the CDR3 is TGTGCCAGTAGTAGCGGCCTATCGGGGGAGCTGTTTTTT. The complete variable domain, with remaining parts taken from reference TRBV19 and TRBJ2-2, reads DGGITQSPKYLFRKEGQNVTLSCEQNLNHDAMYWYRQDPGQGLRLIYYSQIVNDFQKGDIAEGYSVSREKKESFPLTVTSAQKNPTAFYLCASSSGLSGELFFGEGSRLTVL.

The chain has TRBV28 and TRBJ1-1; D uncertain. V gave up 0 bases and J gave up 2 bases, with 7 bases separating them. CDR1 MDHEN and CDR2 SYDVKM come from the germline V gene. The CDR3 runs 14 residues. Written as DNA, the CDR3 is TGTGCCAGCAGTTTATGGCAGAAAAACACTGAAGCTTTCTTT. Encoded protein: CASSLWQKNTEAFF.

The chain uses TRBV7-3 and TRBJ2-7; perhaps TRBD1 as D (6 bases). The V end lost 3 bases, the J end lost 7 bases, and 13 bases lay between the germline ends. Per germline, CDR1 SGHTA and CDR2 FQGTGA. The CDR3 loop spans 13 amino acids. CDR3 in amino acids: CASSLGTGLEQYF. The CDR3 region has the DNA TGTGCCAGCAGCTTGGGAACAGGGTTAGAGCAGTACTTC.

The J gene is TRBJ1-1, the V gene TRBV5-1; no definite D call. Germline loops: CDR1 SGHRS, CDR2 YFSETQ. CDR3 length: 18 amino acids. V was pared by 1 base and J by 0 bases, with 19 bases between. The CDR3 coding sequence is TGCGCCAGCAGCTTGAGGTTCGTGGGGAGACCCATGAACACTGAAGCTTTCTTT. Its protein is CASSLRFVGRPMNTEAFF.

This clone was detected a few times. The chain employs TRBV3-1 (or the pseudogene TRBV3-2) and TRBJ1-2; a possible D gene is TRBD1 (5 bases). The CDR3 consists of 15 residues. The germline V gene encodes CDR1 LGHDT and CDR2 YNNKEL (reference sequence). V lost 5 bases, J lost 0 bases, and 13 bases lay in between. The CDR3 spells CASSVHTGPNYGYTF. The CDR3 DNA is TGTGCCAGCAGCGTCCATACAGGCCCTAACTATGGCTACACCTTC.

CDR3 in amino acids: CASSLVRTGDSYEQYF. CDR3 nucleotide sequence: TGTGCCAGCAGCTTAGTACGGACAGGTGATTCCTACGAGCAGTACTTC. The V and J genes are TRBV7-9 and TRBJ2-7, with 7 bases identical to TRBD1. V dropped 1 base and J dropped 1; count of bases not matched to a gene: 7. Germline assignment: CDR1 SEHNR and CDR2 FQNEAQ (reference sequence). The CDR3 extends over 16 amino acids.

The chain links TRBV21-1 to TRBJ1-3; the listed D gene, TRBD1, was not tested against the DNA. TRBV21-1 is a pseudogene segment. The CDR3 has 15 amino acids. The CDR3: CASSNDSSSGNTIYF. The DNA of the CDR3 is TGTGCCAGCAGCAACGACAGCAGCTCTGGAAACACCATATATTTT.

The chain has TRBV9 and TRBJ2-2; D call uncertain. V was shortened by 4 bases and J by 2 bases, with 3 bases between the two germline ends. From germline, CDR1 is SGDLS and CDR2 YYNGEE. The CDR3 loop spans 12 amino acids. DNA for the CDR3: TGTGCCAGCAGCCTTAACACCGGGGAGCTGTTTTTT. Translation: CASSLNTGELFF.

As concerns this clone: Its ends do not fully match the called genes, so a read error is possible. The chain has TRBV27 and TRBJ2-7; 10 bases map to TRBD2. Per the germline V gene, CDR1 is MNHEY and CDR2 is SMNVEV (reference sequence). This CDR3 has 15 amino acids. The CDR3 nucleotides read TGTGCCAGCAGTCCTCCGTCTAGCGGGAGTTACGGGCAGTACTTC. This encodes CASSPPSSGSYGQYF.